The 13 T cell receptor beta chains given below trace back to one sample, sequenced in a study of PD-1 blockade in mismatch repair-deficient tumors. This table comes from immunoSEQ multiplex PCR, and its TCRdb copy is limited to in-frame clones, with some not included. The table lists 55,000 to 85,000 clones, 70% to 85% of them singletons, with nearly 5.5% in the top ten. Material: peripheral blood, obtained 2 weeks after starting pembrolizumab. The receptors were gathered from an adult with mismatch repair-deficient cancer.

The rearrangement links TRBV4-3 to TRBJ1-4; TRBD1 aligns across 11 bases. Trimming removed 2 bases from V and 5 bases from J; junction bases left unmatched: 7. The CDR3 spans 17 residues. The germline V gene encodes CDR1 LGHNA and CDR2 YSLEER. The CDR3 nucleotides read TGCGCCAGCAGCCAACCCCGGACAGGGGGCCGGAATGAAAAACTGTTTTTT. This gives the protein CASSQPRTGGRNEKLFF.

This clone showed up just a few times. V and J are TRBV18 and TRBJ2-3, with 9 bases lining up with TRBD2. Germline V CDR1 and CDR2: KGHSH, LQKENI. CDR3 size: 17 residues. The V gene end was trimmed by 4 bases and the J gene end by 1 base; junction bases not matched to a gene: 9. The CDR3 nucleotides read TGTGCCAGCTCACAAACCCCAGCGGGAGGCCGCACAGATACGCAGTATTTT. This gives the protein CASSQTPAGGRTDTQYF.

The CDR3 DNA reads TGTGCCAGCAGTACGGGGGTGAAAGAGACCCAGTACTTC. Translating gives CASSTGVKETQYF. The gene calls are TRBV27 and TRBJ2-5; D is possibly TRBD2 (6 bases). Trimming stripped 5 bases from V and 3 bases from J, with 10 bases between. Germline assignment: CDR1 MNHEY and CDR2 SMNVEV (reference sequence). CDR3 length equals 13 residues.

The V and J genes are TRBV7-2 and TRBJ1-5; D might be TRBD1 (6 bases). This CDR3 has 15 residues. The germline V and J ends were trimmed by 3 bases and 4 bases, with 13 bases remaining between them. Germline assignment: CDR1 SGHTA and CDR2 FQGNSA. CDR3 bases: TGTGCCAGCAGCTTTCTCGGGACAAATAATCAGCCCCAGCATTTT. It specifies CASSFLGTNNQPQHF.

The chain couples TRBV30 to TRBJ2-5; 13 bases fit TRBD2. V dropped 2 bases and J dropped 2; count of bases not matched to a gene: 2. Germline V gene lookup returns CDR1 GTSNPN and CDR2 SVGIG (reference sequence). The CDR3 totals 15 residues. CDR3 loop: CAWSRLAGGQETQYF. The CDR3 DNA sequence: TGTGCCTGGAGTCGACTAGCGGGAGGTCAAGAGACCCAGTACTTC.

The gene calls are TRBV7-3 and TRBJ2-3; tentative D call: TRBD2 (5 bases). Germline V gene sequence: CDR1 SGHTA, CDR2 FQGTGA. V was trimmed by 0 bases and J by 6 bases, leaving 7 bases between them. This CDR3 is built from 13 residues. CDR3 loop: CASSLTREDTQYF. DNA of the CDR3: TGTGCCAGCAGCTTAACGAGGGAGGATACGCAGTATTTT.

The chain joins TRBV20-1 to TRBJ2-5, with unresolved D. Per germline, CDR1 DFQATT and CDR2 SNEGSKA (reference sequence). The CDR3 is 11 residues long. Between the trimmed V and J ends, which lost 2 bases and 4 bases, there was a span of 5 bases. The CDR3 DNA reads as TGCAGTGCTAGATTAATAGAGACCCAGTACTTC. Protein product: CSARLIETQYF.

V usage is TRBV19 and J usage is TRBJ1-4; D not resolved. Trimming took 9 bases from V and 0 from J, leaving 8 bases between them. CDR3 length: 13 residues. In germline, CDR1 is LNHDA, CDR2 SQIVND (reference sequence). CDR3 amino acids: CARGHPTNEKLFF. In DNA, the CDR3 is TGTGCCAGAGGGCATCCAACTAATGAAAAACTGTTTTTT.

This chain connects TRBV2 to TRBJ1-2; D is unresolved. The CDR3 is 13 amino acids. With 2 bases removed from V and 3 bases from J, the gap between germline ends came to 7 bases. From germline, CDR1 is SNHLY and CDR2 FYNNEI. The CDR3 sequence: CASSETAHYGYTF. CDR3 bases: TGTGCCAGCAGTGAAACGGCTCACTATGGCTACACCTTC. The full variable domain, in which reference TRBV2 and TRBJ1-2 provide the parts outside the CDR3, is EPEVTQTPSHQVTQMGQEVILRCVPISNHLYFYWYRQILGQKVEFLVSFYNNEISEKSEIFDDQFSVERPDGSNFTLKIRSTKLEDSAMYFCASSETAHYGYTFGSGTRLTVV.

This rearrangement joins TRBV29-1 to TRBJ1-1, with 9 bases that match TRBD1. The CDR3 covers 13 residues. V shed 7 bases and J 1 base; nucleotides not matched to a gene: 4. Germline V gives CDR1 SQVTM, CDR2 ANQGSEA. The CDR3 sequence: CSAGQGTNTEAFF. The CDR3 nucleotides read TGCAGCGCCGGACAGGGGACGAACACTGAAGCTTTCTTT.

Only one count was recorded for this clone. The chain carries TRBV27 and TRBJ2-7; 11 nucleotides agree with TRBD2. CDR1 and CDR2 from the germline V gene are MNHEY and SMNVEV (reference sequence). Germline trimming cut 0 bases from V and 6 bases from J; bases unmatched to any gene: 7. This CDR3 contains 16 residues. CDR3 residues: CASSLSALAGDGEQYF. The DNA for the CDR3 is TGTGCCAGCAGTTTATCAGCACTAGCGGGAGACGGCGAGCAGTACTTC.

The J gene is TRBJ2-7, the V gene TRBV5-4; D is undetermined. The CDR3 sequence is 13 residues long. CDR1 and CDR2 from the germline V gene are SGHNT and YYREEE (reference sequence). Trimming cost V 4 bases and J 1 base, with 9 bases left between them. The CDR3 loop reads CASSTDTSYEQYF. The DNA of the CDR3 is TGTGCCAGCAGCACTGACACGTCCTACGAGCAGTACTTC.

V and J are TRBV6-5 and TRBJ2-5, with 7 bases lining up with TRBD1. CDR1 is MNHEY and CDR2 is SVGAGI in the germline V gene. CDR3 size: 14 residues. V was pared by 8 bases and J by 5 bases, with 11 bases of the junction left unmatched. The CDR3 DNA reads TGTGCCAGCGCAAACAGGGGCCTACGGGAGACCCAGTACTTC. Encoded protein: CASANRGLRETQYF.